This T cell receptor (beta chain) came from a study of shared clonotypes between healthy human individuals. TCRdb keeps only in-frame clones here, not all; method: immunoSEQ multiplex PCR. The table includes under 2.5 million clones, less than 95% detected once. This CDR3 is 16 amino acids long. The germline V gene has CDR1 ENHRY and CDR2 SYGVKD. V lost 4 bases to trimming and J lost 3 bases; unmatched junction nucleotides: 9. The sequence derives from a man between 18 and 29 years old in good health. Some clones in this sample may be carry-over from other donors' samples. Sequenced: naive CD4+ T cells from PBMCs. Regarding subset: CD45RA+ positively selected. The chain recombines TRBV10-3 with TRBJ1-2; 9 nucleotides match TRBD1. CDR3: CAISGGQGRRDYGYTF. The CDR3 nucleotides read TGTGCCATCAGTGGGGGACAGGGAAGGAGAGACTATGGCTACACCTTC.